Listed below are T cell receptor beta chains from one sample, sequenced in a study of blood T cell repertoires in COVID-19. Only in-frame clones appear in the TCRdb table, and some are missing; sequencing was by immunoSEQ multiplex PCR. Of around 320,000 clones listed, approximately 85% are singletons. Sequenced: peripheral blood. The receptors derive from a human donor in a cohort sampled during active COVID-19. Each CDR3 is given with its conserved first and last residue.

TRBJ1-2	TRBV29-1	CSVGEGRGTSYGYTF
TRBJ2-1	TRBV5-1	CASSLERGVYNEQFF
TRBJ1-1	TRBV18	CASSPQGVGNTEAFF
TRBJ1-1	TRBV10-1	CASPDPGVMNTEAFF
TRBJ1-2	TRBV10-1	CASSDARDYYGYTF
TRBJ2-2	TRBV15	CATSSGQFLTGELFF
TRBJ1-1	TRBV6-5	CASSYSDRGTTEAFF
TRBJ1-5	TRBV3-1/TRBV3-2	CASSQTGGLEPQHF
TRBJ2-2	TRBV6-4	CASSAEDTGELFF
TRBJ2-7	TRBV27	CASGGNRQEQYF
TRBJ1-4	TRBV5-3	CARSCSGATNEKLFF
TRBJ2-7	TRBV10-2	CASSEGVRYEQYF
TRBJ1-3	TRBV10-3	CATTIGEGNTIYF
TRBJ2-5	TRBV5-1	CASSLVGAAETQYF
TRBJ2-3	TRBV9	CASSASGEYTDTQYF
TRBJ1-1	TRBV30	CAWSPEGVAFF
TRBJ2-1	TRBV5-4	CASSPGTHNEQFF
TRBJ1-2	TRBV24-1	CATSDSRDRVRGYTF
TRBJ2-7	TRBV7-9	CASSHPSGRQTSYEQYF
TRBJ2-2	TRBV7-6	CASSLVRTGSNTGELFF
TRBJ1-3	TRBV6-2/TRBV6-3	CASSDVQQVRIRNTIYF
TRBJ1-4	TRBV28	CASDGQEKLFF
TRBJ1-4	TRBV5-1	CASSPKKDRGIEKLFF
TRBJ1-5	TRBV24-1	CATSEGQGDQPQHF
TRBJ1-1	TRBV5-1	CASSLARDRDDTEAFF
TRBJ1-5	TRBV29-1	CSSGAHGDRGNQPQHF
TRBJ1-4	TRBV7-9	CASSSDRDRGEKLFF
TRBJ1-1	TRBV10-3	CAIGAGGHGTEAFF
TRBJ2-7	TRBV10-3	CAISESLSVDSYEQYF
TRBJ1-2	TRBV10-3	CAISENHWAGGYTF
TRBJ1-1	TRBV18	CASSLWTVGGRVNTEAFF
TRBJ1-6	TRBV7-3	CASSLGGGGSPLHF
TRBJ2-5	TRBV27	CASRPGQQETQYF
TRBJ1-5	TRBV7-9	CASSSGTSDQPQHF
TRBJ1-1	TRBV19	CASSLDSIMNTEAFF
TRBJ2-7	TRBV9	CASSVVPENYEQYF
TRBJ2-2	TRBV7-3	CASNEGAGELFF
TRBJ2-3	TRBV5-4	CASSPEAPGSQYF
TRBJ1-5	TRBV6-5	CASSYRGPGDQPQHF
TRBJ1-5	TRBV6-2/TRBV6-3	CASSSPGQGHQPQHF
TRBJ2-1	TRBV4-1	CASSSRGRTATYNEQFF
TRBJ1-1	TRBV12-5	CASGLNTEAFF
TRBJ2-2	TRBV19	CASSPLGPGELFF
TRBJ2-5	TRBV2	CASSEDRSQETQYF
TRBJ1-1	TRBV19	CASSIQGTEAFF
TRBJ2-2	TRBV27	CASRSAGGAYTGELFF
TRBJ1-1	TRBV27	CASSAGQGLRAFF
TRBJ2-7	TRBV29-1	CSVVPGQGGYEQYF
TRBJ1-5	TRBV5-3	CARSLKRQGRQPQHF